This TCR beta chain was identified in a study of OX40 agonist ivuxolimab in advanced cancers. Measured with immunoSEQ multiplex PCR; TCRdb has only the in-frame clones, and not every one. This repertoire shows 45,000 to 60,000 clones, approximately 90% found once; its top ten account for about 9.3%. Comments on this clone: The same CDR3 also results from other DNA sequences found in this sample.

Germline loops: CDR1 SGHAT, CDR2 FQNNGV. The CDR3 is 15 amino acids. The ends lost 6 bases at V and 3 bases at J; junction bases unmatched: 5. This TCR came from an adult with an advanced solid tumor such as melanoma, head and neck, liver or kidney cancer. Sequenced here: CD4+ or CD8+ T cells sorted from blood, sampled in a trial of the OX40 agonist ivuxolimab. The rearrangement links TRBV11-2 to TRBJ1-4; TRBD1 matches 9 bases. CDR3 sequence reads: CASRRTGGPNEKLFF. In nucleotides, the CDR3 is TGTGCCAGCAGACGTACAGGGGGCCCTAATGAAAAACTGTTTTTT.